The 23 T cell receptor beta chains below were found in one sample sequenced in a study of shared clonotypes between healthy human individuals (dated by TCRdb to the early 2020s). CD8 naive samples consisted of CD45RO-negative cells that were positively selected for CCR7, yielding a CD45RA+CCR7+ population without TemRA cells. Receptor amplification or capture employed the immunoSEQ multiplex PCR assay. The source is immuneACCESS, and TCRdb retained only in-frame sequences with V and J called. Part of the clones is not carried over; for the studies checked, unresolved V genes explain less than half of this, and the remainder is unexplained. This sample is represented by about 1,900,000 clones; over 85% of them were singletons. Roughly 1% of the sample is taken by the ten largest. Sequenced sample: naive CD8+ T cells sorted from blood. What this sample's cell subset or site label stands for: CD45RA+CCR7+. The receptor set was obtained from a man in his late teens or twenties in good health.

A word on this clone: Germline and junction disagree at one end, which may indicate a read error. CDR3 in amino acids: CASSEAGVRLERAF. The CDR3 bases are TGTGCCAGCAGTGAAGCTGGAGTAAGGCTCGAGAGGGCCTTC. The J gene is TRBJ1-2, the V gene TRBV2; no clear D gene. CDR1 is SNHLY, CDR2 FYNNEI, per germline. The CDR3 length is 14 residues.

J is TRBJ2-3 and V is TRBV27; 10 bases line up with TRBD2. The CDR3 is 16 amino acids. With 4 bases clipped from V and 4 bases from J, the junction kept 8 bases outside the gene matches. Germline V lookup: CDR1 MNHEY, CDR2 SMNVEV (reference sequence). CDR3 sequence reads: CASSWRTSGAPDTQYF. CDR3 nucleotide sequence: TGTGCCAGCAGTTGGAGGACTAGCGGAGCTCCAGATACGCAGTATTTT.

The V gene is TRBV2, the J gene TRBJ2-3; D call uncertain. V was trimmed by 5 bases and J by 5 bases, leaving 11 bases between them. This CDR3 is built from 13 residues. Germline assignment: CDR1 SNHLY and CDR2 FYNNEI. This CDR3 reads CASSPSPGDTQYF. The CDR3 nucleotides read TGTGCCAGCAGTCCCTCCCCTGGAGATACGCAGTATTTT.

This clone was detected only once. The CDR3 loop is CASSGQGVLDTEAFF. CDR3 sequence (DNA): TGTGCCAGCAGCGGACAGGGGGTTTTGGACACTGAAGCTTTCTTT. The J gene is TRBJ1-1, the V gene TRBV9, with 9 bases fitting TRBD1. Trimming cost V 3 bases and J 3 bases; bases outside gene matches: 6. The germline V gene has CDR1 SGDLS and CDR2 YYNGEE. CDR3 size: 15 residues.

The table lists this clone with a count of one. This chain connects TRBV5-1 to TRBJ2-5; 11 nucleotides match TRBD1. This CDR3 is 15 amino acids long. The V segment lost 4 bases and the J segment 5 bases; nucleotides outside the gene matches: 7. The germline gives CDR1 SGHRS, CDR2 YFSETQ. The CDR3 DNA reads as TGCGCCAGCAGCGTGTCCGGGACAGGGGGTGAGACCCAGTACTTC. It translates to CASSVSGTGGETQYF.

This chain links TRBV28 with TRBJ2-7, with TRBD1 identical over 11 bases. With V trimmed by 5 bases and J by 10 bases, 13 bases remained unmatched. CDR1 MDHEN and CDR2 SYDVKM come from the germline V gene. The CDR3 totals 15 residues. Here the CDR3 reads CASSEGTGGDPFQYF. The CDR3 DNA reads TGTGCCAGCAGTGAGGGGACAGGGGGTGACCCCTTTCAGTACTTC.

The rearrangement joins TRBV19 to TRBJ1-5, with a possible D match to TRBD1 (6 bases). Germline V CDR1 and CDR2: LNHDA, SQIVND (reference sequence). V was cut by 4 bases and J by 6 bases, with 16 bases left in between. CDR3 length: 15 amino acids. The CDR3 bases are TGTGCCAGTAGTAGTACAGGGCAGGGATTTCAGCCCCAGCATTTT. Protein product: CASSSTGQGFQPQHF.

The V and J genes are TRBV4-1 and TRBJ2-3; TRBD2 aligns across 7 bases. This CDR3 contains 15 residues. V dropped 1 base and J dropped 2; count of bases not matched to a gene: 3. In germline, CDR1 is MGHRA, CDR2 YSYEKL. The CDR3 DNA reads TGCGCCAGCAGCCAAGTCGGGGACTACACAGATACGCAGTATTTT. Protein product: CASSQVGDYTDTQYF.

The chain is built from TRBV7-6 and TRBJ2-2; weak D call: TRBD1 (5 bases). Germline CDR1 SGHVS, CDR2 FNYEAQ. This CDR3 region has 12 residues. The ends were cut back, 1 base at V and 8 bases at J, with 5 bases in the middle. CDR3 region: CASSLGQGELFF. Written as DNA, the CDR3 is TGTGCCAGCAGCTTAGGACAGGGGGAGCTGTTTTTT.

Points on this clone: At the DNA level, this CDR3 is encoded by other sequences in the same sample as well. This chain joins TRBV11-2 and TRBJ2-7; 11 positions match TRBD2. This CDR3 contains 14 residues. Losses at the gene ends were 5 bases for V and 3 bases for J; bases not matched to a gene: 3. From germline, CDR1 is SGHAT and CDR2 FQNNGV. DNA for the CDR3: TGTGCCAGCAGCCCTGGGACTAGCGGCTACGAGCAGTACTTC. This encodes CASSPGTSGYEQYF.

This sequence joins TRBV7-2 and TRBJ2-1, with TRBD2 identical over 10 bases. CDR1 is SGHTA, CDR2 FQGNSA, per germline. The CDR3 loop spans 18 amino acids. V was clipped by 5 bases and J by 3 bases; unmatched bases: 13. The chain's CDR3 is CASSPRVASGSHYNEQFF. The DNA of the CDR3 is TGTGCCAGCAGCCCCAGGGTGGCTAGCGGGAGCCACTACAATGAGCAGTTCTTC.

The chain carries TRBV11-2 and TRBJ1-6; 7 nucleotides agree with TRBD1. After removal of 5 bases from V and 15 bases from J, the junction contained 13 bases not matched to a gene. Germline V gives CDR1 SGHAT, CDR2 FQNNGV. The CDR3 is 14 amino acids. This CDR3 reads CASSREGPGTDLHF. The CDR3 DNA follows: TGTGCCAGCAGCAGGGAGGGGCCCGGGACAGACCTCCACTTT.

The chain combines TRBV27 with TRBJ2-2, with 8 bases aligning to TRBD2. The CDR3 has 22 residues. The V gene end was trimmed by 1 base and the J gene end by 4 bases; junction bases not matched to a gene: 23. From germline, CDR1 is MNHEY and CDR2 SMNVEV (reference sequence). The CDR3 coding sequence is TGTGCCAGCAGTTTATATCCCGCAGGGAATGACAGGACTAGCTCTTTCACCGGGGAGCTGTTTTTT. Its translation is CASSLYPAGNDRTSSFTGELFF.

This clone is a singleton in its sample. CDR3 protein: CASSEVGQGLFF. DNA of the CDR3: TGTGCCAGCAGTGAGGTCGGGCAGGGACTGTTTTTT. V and J are TRBV2 and TRBJ1-4, with D possibly matching TRBD1 (5 bases). Germline CDR1 SNHLY, CDR2 FYNNEI. The V end lost 3 bases, the J end lost 13 bases, and 12 bases lay between the germline ends. The CDR3 extends over 12 amino acids.

The CDR3 region has the DNA TGTGCCAGCAGCGTAGTCGGACAGGGGGGGTCTGAAGCTTTCTTT. This encodes CASSVVGQGGSEAFF. The V and J genes are TRBV9 and TRBJ1-1, with 10 bases fitting TRBD1. Losses at the gene ends were 0 bases for V and 6 bases for J; bases not matched to a gene: 5. The length of the CDR3 is 15 residues. Germline loops: CDR1 SGDLS, CDR2 YYNGEE.

About this clone: Other DNA sequences in the same sample also yield this CDR3. The chain combines TRBV5-4 with TRBJ2-7; 8 bases line up with TRBD1. CDR1 and CDR2 (germline): SGHNT, YYREEE (reference sequence). This CDR3 spans 14 amino acids. V was clipped by 5 bases and J by 0 bases; unmatched bases: 4. The CDR3 DNA reads as TGTGCCAGCAGTTTTGGACAGGGCTCCTACGAGCAGTACTTC. This sequence encodes CASSFGQGSYEQYF.

The chain joins TRBV6-1 to TRBJ2-7; 8 bases agree with TRBD1. Losses at the gene ends were 6 bases for V and 5 bases for J; bases not matched to a gene: 6. Germline V gene lookup returns CDR1 MNHNS and CDR2 SASEGT. The CDR3 has 13 residues. Here the CDR3 reads CASRDRGVNEQYF. CDR3 coding DNA: TGTGCCAGCAGAGACAGGGGAGTCAACGAGCAGTACTTC.

The rearrangement joins TRBV10-2 to TRBJ1-1, with TRBD1 as a possible D gene (6 bases). This CDR3 has 13 residues. The V gene lost 7 bases and the J gene lost 6 bases, with 15 bases spanning the gap. Looked up from germline, CDR1 is WSHSY and CDR2 is SAAADI. The CDR3 region has the DNA TGCGCCAGCACCTTCACGGGGGGCGCTGAAGCTTTCTTT. It specifies CASTFTGGAEAFF.

The rearrangement links TRBV13 to TRBJ2-7, with D perhaps being TRBD1 or TRBD2 (5 bases each). The germline gives CDR1 PRHDT, CDR2 FYEKMQ (reference sequence). The CDR3 is made up of 15 amino acids. The ends were cut back, 0 bases at V and 4 bases at J, with 13 bases in the middle. The DNA for the CDR3 is TGTGCCAGCAGCTTAGGCGGGGCCCCCATATACGAGCAGTACTTC. It specifies CASSLGGAPIYEQYF.

This chain connects TRBV10-3 to TRBJ1-1, with D possibly TRBD1 on 5 matching bases. V lost 3 bases and J lost 0, with 11 bases in between. Germline V lookup: CDR1 ENHRY, CDR2 SYGVKD. This CDR3 comprises 15 residues. The CDR3 loop reads CAISDPGPMNTEAFF. The CDR3 DNA reads TGTGCCATCAGTGATCCGGGACCCATGAACACTGAAGCTTTCTTT.

J is TRBJ2-7 and V is TRBV28; TRBD2 is a possible D gene (8 bases). Germline CDR1 reads MDHEN; CDR2 reads SYDVKM. This CDR3 contains 18 residues. Trimming shortened V by 4 bases and J by 3 bases, and 25 bases separated the two germline ends. The CDR3 reads CASSSGRGDRGFLYEQYF. As DNA, the CDR3 is TGTGCCAGCAGTTCAGGGCGGGGGGACAGAGGGTTTCTCTACGAGCAGTACTTC.

V and J are TRBV7-3 and TRBJ2-3; perhaps TRBD2 as D (5 bases). The germline CDR1 and CDR2 sequences are SGHTA and FQGTGA. V was shortened by 5 bases and J by 6 bases, with 18 bases between the two germline ends. The CDR3 consists of 15 residues. CDR3 residues: CASSPDWRSSDTQYF. The CDR3 DNA reads TGTGCCAGCAGCCCGGACTGGAGATCGTCGGATACGCAGTATTTT.

This sequence joins TRBV2 and TRBJ2-7; a weak D match, TRBD2 (5 bases). The V and J ends lost 2 bases and 2 bases respectively, with 10 bases between them. The germline gives CDR1 SNHLY, CDR2 FYNNEI. CDR3 length: 14 residues. CDR3 protein: CASSEIDGTYEQYF. In DNA, the CDR3 is TGTGCCAGCAGTGAAATAGACGGGACCTACGAGCAGTACTTC.